This T cell receptor (beta chain) was sequenced for a study of long-term antiretroviral therapy in people with HIV. Study background: It was about a decade before the 2015 immediate-ART recommendation that the earliest samples were taken.

This CDR3 has 15 amino acids. Per the germline V gene, CDR1 is SGHRS and CDR2 is YFSETQ. V lost 2 bases and J 2 bases, leaving 11 bases between the germline ends. Sequencing used immunoSEQ v3.0 at survey level. The repertoire was sequenced with immunoSEQ multiplex PCR; TCRdb's copy has only in-frame clones and lacks some. The table has approximately 29,000 clones, roughly 87% seen once. In regard to this clone: Its target is unknown.

Overall study findings and caveats: The clones with expansion before ART were dominant in the repertoire at all time points. Narrower CDR3 length ranges marked HIV repertoires relative to controls. No data on ART adherence, viral resistance or therapy changes.

V is TRBV5-1 and J is TRBJ2-1, with D tentatively TRBD1 (6 bases). The sample in question was unsorted PBMCs, obtained 1.1 years after starting antiretroviral therapy. The receptor's source is a man younger than 35 with HIV. This CDR3 reads CASSLGDRPYNEQFF. The CDR3 nucleotides are TGCGCCAGCAGCTTAGGTGACAGGCCCTACAATGAGCAGTTCTTC.